These T cell receptor beta chains were read from a single sample in a study of blood T cell repertoires in COVID-19. Profiling relied on immunoSEQ multiplex PCR, and the TCRdb table lists in-frame clones only, not all of them. The sample contains 85,000 to 90,000 clones, about 82% of which appear only once. Source material: peripheral blood. These receptors all come from a human donor in a cohort sampled during active COVID-19. CDR3s include the opening cysteine and the closing phenylalanine or tryptophan. Each record gives: V gene, clone size, J gene, D gene, CDR3 protein, CDR3 DNA. The D gene is left open where the match is weak. Where a row states a size, it is once, few, many or the class of an expanded clone; other rows omit it.

TRBV10-3	NA	TRBJ1-5	NA	CAISEGRGQPQHF	TGTGCCATCAGTGAAGGGAGGGGGCAGCCCCAGCATTTT
TRBV6-6	once	TRBJ1-4	TRBD1	CASLKGTGGEKLFF	TGTGCCAGCCTTAAAGGGACAGGAGGGGAAAAACTGTTTTTT
TRBV21-1	NA	TRBJ2-7	NA	CASTPEAASKVGDSYEQYF	TGTGCCAGCACCCCCGAAGCCGCTAGCAAGGTCGGGGACTCCTACGAGCAGTACTTC
TRBV5-1	once	TRBJ1-1	TRBD1	CASSAGTGSMNTEAFF	TGCGCCAGCAGCGCCGGGACAGGGTCGATGAACACTGAAGCTTTCTTT
TRBV18	few	TRBJ1-1	TRBD1	CASSPNRGLNTEAFF	TGTGCCAGCTCACCAAACAGGGGGCTGAACACTGAAGCTTTCTTT
TRBV19	NA	TRBJ1-5	NA	CASTLQGSGNQPQHF	TGTGCCAGTACCTTACAGGGTTCGGGCAATCAGCCCCAGCATTTT
TRBV14	few	TRBJ1-5	TRBD1	CASSQVRQGSNQPQHF	TGTGCCAGCAGCCAAGTGAGACAGGGGAGCAATCAGCCCCAGCATTTT
TRBV3-1/TRBV3-2	NA	TRBJ1-4	TRBD1	CASSHTGTGSEKLFF	TGTGCCAGCAGCCATACCGGGACAGGGAGTGAAAAACTGTTTTTT
TRBV5-1	NA	TRBJ2-7	NA	CASSPGDGRYEQYF	TGCGCCAGCAGCCCAGGGGACGGGAGGTACGAGCAGTACTTC
TRBV28	NA	TRBJ2-3	NA	CASSLGRVTDTQYF	TGTGCCAGCAGTTTAGGGCGAGTCACAGATACGCAGTATTTT
TRBV19	few	TRBJ2-3	TRBD2	CASSDSAGGGTDTQYF	TGTGCCAGTAGTGACTCAGCGGGAGGGGGTACAGATACGCAGTATTTT
TRBV9	NA	TRBJ2-1	TRBD1	CASSVVAGGDSNEQFF	TGTGCCAGCAGCGTAGTTGCAGGGGGAGATTCCAATGAGCAGTTCTTC
TRBV11-2	NA	TRBJ2-7	NA	CASSLNKGNTLGEQYF	TGTGCCAGCAGCTTAAATAAGGGGAACACCCTAGGGGAGCAGTACTTC
TRBV11-2	NA	TRBJ2-7	TRBD1	CASSLDHTGGAEQYF	TGTGCCAGCAGCTTAGATCACACAGGGGGCGCAGAGCAGTACTTC
TRBV9	few	TRBJ2-3	TRBD2	CASSVGSGRRSDTQYF	TGTGCCAGCAGCGTAGGTAGCGGGAGGAGGTCAGATACGCAGTATTTT
TRBV2	NA	TRBJ2-1	TRBD1	CASSEGHRGRGGEQFF	TGTGCCAGCAGTGAAGGGCACAGGGGGCGCGGTGGTGAGCAGTTCTTC
TRBV5-1	few	TRBJ2-7	NA	CASSLDRTYEQYF	TGCGCCAGCAGCTTGGACAGAACCTACGAGCAGTACTTC
TRBV6-1	NA	TRBJ1-2	NA	CASSEIQQVPIYGYTF	TGTGCCAGCAGTGAAATTCAACAGGTACCGATCTATGGCTACACCTTC
TRBV19	NA	TRBJ1-1	NA	CASSPRGAEAFF	TGTGCCAGTAGTCCCCGGGGGGCTGAAGCTTTCTTT
TRBV21-1	NA	TRBJ1-5	NA	CASSNPGGRSQPQHF	TGTGCCAGCAGCAATCCCGGAGGCCGGAGTCAGCCCCAGCATTTT
TRBV5-4	NA	TRBJ2-5	TRBD1	CASSSQGAPGETQYF	TGTGCCAGCAGCTCCCAGGGGGCGCCTGGGGAGACCCAGTACTTC
TRBV19	NA	TRBJ1-2	NA	CASSIPGASNYGYTF	TGTGCCAGTAGTATACCAGGGGCCTCTAACTATGGCTACACCTTC
TRBV14	NA	TRBJ1-2	TRBD1	CASSPTTGSVGYGYTF	TGTGCCAGCAGCCCTACGACAGGGTCGGTGGGCTATGGCTACACCTTC
TRBV2	once	TRBJ1-1	NA	CASSDGRAGGPGSEAFF	TGTGCCAGCAGCGATGGGCGGGCTGGCGGTCCCGGCTCTGAAGCTTTCTTT
TRBV18	NA	TRBJ2-1	NA	CASSPGASRDEQFF	TGTGCCAGCTCACCTGGGGCCTCTAGGGATGAGCAGTTCTTC
TRBV9	once	TRBJ2-3	NA	CASSVGNGPGADTQYF	TGTGCCAGCAGCGTAGGGAATGGTCCGGGGGCAGATACGCAGTATTTT
TRBV28	NA	TRBJ2-6	NA	CATLLASGANVLTF	TGTGCCACCCTGTTGGCCTCTGGGGCCAACGTCCTGACTTTC
TRBV7-9	NA	TRBJ2-2	NA	CASREAGTGELFF	TGTGCCAGCAGGGAGGCTGGCACCGGGGAGCTGTTTTTT
TRBV7-9	NA	TRBJ2-3	TRBD1	CASSLGGTGGKDTQYF	TGTGCCAGCAGCTTAGGTGGGACAGGGGGCAAGGATACGCAGTATTTT
TRBV25-1	NA	TRBJ2-2	TRBD2	CASSGTSGSNNGELFF	TGTGCCAGCAGTGGAACTAGCGGGAGTAATAACGGGGAGCTGTTTTTT
TRBV19	NA	TRBJ1-3	TRBD1	CASSTGTGISGNTIYF	TGTGCCAGTAGTACTGGGACAGGAATCTCTGGAAACACCATATATTTT
TRBV11-2	once	TRBJ2-7	NA	CASSLLAGGEQYF	TGTGCCAGCAGCTTACTGGCAGGAGGCGAGCAGTACTTC
TRBV15	few	TRBJ2-4	TRBD1	CATSFGQGEKNIQYF	TGTGCCACCAGCTTCGGACAGGGGGAAAAAAACATTCAGTACTTC
TRBV5-1	few	TRBJ2-4	NA	CASSIVPGSTKNIQYF	TGCGCCAGCAGCATAGTTCCCGGGTCCACTAAAAACATTCAGTACTTC